Sequencing of this T cell receptor (beta chain) was carried out in a study of lymphopenia after photon versus proton radiotherapy. Whole-study results and caveats: Post-nadir diversity loss with photons came from oligoclonal expansion, particularly CD8+ Temra cells. Better survival with proton therapy was suggested as possible, not demonstrated. Photon-treated patients lost naive T cells and TCR diversity; proton-treated stayed stable.

Trimming cost V 4 bases and J 3 bases, with 10 bases left between them. Germline V gives CDR1 SNHLY, CDR2 FYNNEI. The CDR3 has 13 residues. Points on this clone: Its antigen remains unknown.

The table came from immunoSEQ multiplex PCR; TCRdb's copy has only in-frame clones and leaves some out. The sample lists over 30,000 clones; around 82% were seen once. Material: peripheral blood, obtained from a patient treated with proton-based radiotherapy. The sequence was collected from a woman in her 70s with pancreatic cancer. The chain recombines TRBV2 with TRBJ2-7, with D possibly matching TRBD1 (6 bases). The CDR3 spells CASSGRQDYEQYF. CDR3 sequence (DNA): TGTGCCAGCAGTGGGAGACAGGACTACGAGCAGTACTTC.